This paragraph reports one TCR beta chain. The sample belongs to a study of beta chain features in type 1 diabetes. CDR1 is LGHNA, CDR2 YNFKEQ, per germline. The CDR3 loop spans 16 amino acids. V gave up 0 bases and J gave up 4 bases, with 12 bases separating them. TCRB transcripts that were expressed got sequenced, as all of the isolated RNA had been reverse transcribed. Naive, central memory and regulatory T cell samples averaged around 3.3 million reads. This table comes from immunoSEQ multiplex PCR, and its TCRdb copy is limited to in-frame clones, with some not included. The table lists 150,000 or so clones, less than 9.5% of them singletons.

This clonotype was sampled from a young woman in good health. Sequencing input: central memory CD4+ T cells from blood. The chain employs TRBV4-2 and TRBJ2-2; the D gene is possibly TRBD2 (6 bases). In DNA form, the CDR3 reads TGTGCCAGCAGCCAAGAAGGAGGGAAAATCACCGGGGAGCTGTTTTTT. Protein sequence: CASSQEGGKITGELFF.